This passage covers 27 T cell receptor beta chains from one sample sequenced in a study of shared clonotypes between healthy human individuals. Using immunoSEQ multiplex PCR, the repertoire was profiled, and TCRdb retains in-frame clones only, with some absent. The sample has a few million clones, roughly 93% seen once. The source material was naive CD4+ T cells from PBMCs. Subset given: CD45RA+ positively selected. All receptors derive from a young man in good health. Some clones in this sample may be carry-over from other donors' samples.

The sample holds a few counts of this clone. The rearrangement links TRBV9 to TRBJ1-5; 8 nucleotides line up with TRBD1. After removal of 7 bases from V and 6 bases from J, the junction contained 6 bases not matched to a gene. This CDR3 is built from 13 residues. The germline V gene encodes CDR1 SGDLS and CDR2 YYNGEE. The CDR3: CASGQGGRQPQHF. The CDR3 nucleotides read TGTGCCAGCGGACAGGGAGGTCGTCAGCCCCAGCATTTT.

This clone was counted once. The chain uses TRBV28 and TRBJ1-2; D is ambiguous. The CDR3 spans 13 residues. From germline, CDR1 is MDHEN and CDR2 SYDVKM. V lost 3 bases and J 4 bases, leaving 9 bases between the germline ends. Written as DNA, the CDR3 is TGTGCCAGCAGTTTGGGGTGGGCCTATGGCTACACCTTC. Translation gives CASSLGWAYGYTF.

The J gene is TRBJ2-1, the V gene TRBV19; maybe TRBD2 (6 bases). The CDR3 has 17 residues. Trimming removed 3 bases from V and 0 bases from J, with 15 bases in between. Germline V gene data show CDR1 as LNHDA and CDR2 as SQIVND (reference sequence). CDR3: CASSILSRGGSYNEQFF. The CDR3 DNA reads TGTGCCAGTAGTATCCTGTCGAGGGGAGGCTCCTACAATGAGCAGTTCTTC.

This clone was picked up one time. V usage is TRBV25-1 and J usage is TRBJ1-2; weak D call: TRBD1 (5 bases). Trimming took off 4 bases at V and 4 bases at J, with 22 bases between the two ends. There are 17 residues in the CDR3. CDR1 MGHDK and CDR2 SYGVNS come from the germline V gene. The CDR3 loop reads CASSGIDRFYNPYGYTF. Written as DNA, the CDR3 is TGTGCCAGCAGTGGAATCGACAGATTCTATAACCCCTATGGCTACACCTTC.

The chain employs TRBV19 and TRBJ2-2; tentative D call: TRBD1 (6 bases). The V end was cut by 7 bases, the J end by 2 bases, with 11 bases between. The CDR3 consists of 14 residues. CDR1 LNHDA and CDR2 SQIVND come from the germline V gene (reference sequence). CDR3 region: CASTRQVNTGELFF. The DNA for the CDR3 is TGTGCCAGTACCCGACAGGTTAACACCGGGGAGCTGTTTTTT.

The genes are TRBV23-1 and TRBJ1-2; TRBD1 agrees at 8 bases. TRBV23-1 is assigned to the ORF class and has an uncertain function. The CDR3 sequence is 16 residues long. J was trimmed by 0 bases and V by 9 bases; bases with no gene match: 12. The CDR3, as DNA: TGCGCCAGGAGTACGGACAGGGAAAGAGCTAACTATGGCTACACCTTC. Protein: CARSTDRERANYGYTF.

Of note for this clone: Different DNA sequences within this sample yield the same CDR3. V and J are TRBV18 and TRBJ2-3; D is possibly TRBD2 (6 bases). CDR1 is KGHSH and CDR2 is LQKENI in the germline V gene. V was trimmed by 6 bases and J by 0 bases, leaving 13 bases between them. The CDR3 contains 15 residues. CDR3 protein: CASSPGLTSTDTQYF. The CDR3 coding sequence is TGTGCCAGCTCCCCGGGACTGACTAGCACAGATACGCAGTATTTT. The full variable domain, completed using reference TRBV18 and TRBJ2-3, is NAGVMQNPRHLVRRRGQEARLRCSPMKGHSHVYWYRQLPEEGLKFMVYLQKENIIDESGMPKERFSAEFPKEGPSILRIQQVVRGDSAAYFCASSPGLTSTDTQYFGPGTRLTVL.

The chain joins TRBV6-6 to TRBJ2-7, with TRBD1 identical over 9 bases. This CDR3 has 15 residues. The V gene end was trimmed by 6 bases and the J gene end by 6 bases; junction bases not matched to a gene: 12. Germline V lookup: CDR1 MNHNY, CDR2 SVGAGI (reference sequence). Written as DNA, the CDR3 is TGTGCCAGCAGCCAACCGGGACAGGGAATTAGCGAGCAGTACTTC. Protein sequence: CASSQPGQGISEQYF.

This clone has a single count. The rearrangement links TRBV28 to TRBJ2-7; 8 nucleotides line up with TRBD1. V lost 3 bases and J lost 4; bases outside the gene matches: 5. Germline V gene sequence: CDR1 MDHEN, CDR2 SYDVKM. The CDR3 sequence is 14 residues long. For the CDR3, the DNA is TGTGCCAGCAGTTTGACAGGGGTTATATACGAGCAGTACTTC. It yields the protein CASSLTGVIYEQYF.

CDR3 region: CASRETLHSNQPQHF. DNA of the CDR3: TGTGCCAGCAGGGAGACCTTACATAGCAATCAGCCCCAGCATTTT. V is TRBV6-1 and J is TRBJ1-5; D is undetermined. V lost 6 bases to trimming and J lost 0 bases, with 12 bases between them. Per germline, CDR1 MNHNS and CDR2 SASEGT. The CDR3 loop spans 15 amino acids.

The J gene is TRBJ1-2, the V gene TRBV6-1; 8 nucleotides align to TRBD1. The CDR3 spans 15 residues. The trim removed 1 base at V and 7 bases at J, leaving 8 bases unmatched. Germline lookup yields CDR1 MNHNS and CDR2 SASEGT. The CDR3: CASSEVWTGWAGYTF. The CDR3 region has the DNA TGTGCCAGCAGTGAAGTTTGGACAGGGTGGGCTGGCTACACCTTC.

The gene calls are TRBV6-1 and TRBJ2-7; D uncertain. The V gene's germline CDR1 is MNHNS and CDR2 SASEGT. V was clipped by 0 bases and J by 2 bases, with 5 bases between them. This CDR3 has 13 residues. CDR3 bases: TGTGCCAGCAGTGAAGCCGAACCCTACGAGCAGTACTTC. Its translation is CASSEAEPYEQYF.

The chain has TRBV18 and TRBJ2-5; 9 positions match TRBD1. After removal of 1 base from V and 2 bases from J, the junction contained 2 bases not matched to a gene. There are 15 residues in the CDR3. CDR1 and CDR2 (germline): KGHSH, LQKENI. CDR3 nucleotide sequence: TGTGCCAGCTCACCACGGGGACAGGGTCAAGAGACCCAGTACTTC. Translated: CASSPRGQGQETQYF.

This chain links TRBV6-5 with TRBJ2-2; tentatively, D is TRBD2 (6 bases). Germline CDR1 and CDR2: MNHEY and SVGAGI. CDR3 length equals 16 residues. V was cut by 1 base and J by 5 bases, with 14 bases left in between. This chain's CDR3 is CASSYLGGIRTGELFF. In DNA form, the CDR3 reads TGTGCCAGCAGTTACTTGGGCGGGATTAGAACCGGGGAGCTGTTTTTT.

The chain uses TRBV7-7 and TRBJ2-7; D is unclear. V lost 0 bases, J lost 3 bases, and 12 bases lay in between. There are 15 residues in the CDR3. The V gene's germline CDR1 is SSHAT and CDR2 FNYEAQ (reference sequence). The CDR3 is CASSLAPGTVYEQYF. The CDR3 DNA reads TGTGCCAGCAGCTTAGCGCCCGGCACCGTCTACGAGCAGTACTTC.

Of note for this clone: Other DNA sequences in the same sample also yield this CDR3. The CDR3 region is CASSLDSSGANVLTF. The CDR3 bases are TGTGCCAGCAGCCTCGACTCCTCTGGGGCCAACGTCCTGACTTTC. This sequence joins TRBV7-3 and TRBJ2-6; unclear D gene. Germline V lookup: CDR1 SGHTA, CDR2 FQGTGA. This CDR3 has 15 amino acids. V was clipped by 5 bases and J by 0 bases, with 8 bases between them.

This clone was counted a single time. The genes are TRBV7-8 and TRBJ1-1; 7 bases fit TRBD1. The CDR3 covers 14 residues. Trimming took 5 bases from V and 3 from J; bases not matched to a gene: 6. Looked up from germline, CDR1 is SGHVS and CDR2 is FQNEAQ. The CDR3 protein is CASSPGDSYTEAFF. In nucleotides, the CDR3 is TGTGCCAGCAGCCCAGGGGACAGCTACACTGAAGCTTTCTTT.

The chain combines TRBV14 with TRBJ2-7; no reliable D call. CDR3 length: 11 amino acids. V was pared by 3 bases and J by 3 bases, with 3 bases between. The germline gives CDR1 SGHDN, CDR2 FVKESK. CDR3 in DNA: TGTGCCAGCAGCCACTACTACGAGCAGTACTTC. As protein: CASSHYYEQYF.

This clone showed up just once. V usage is TRBV18 and J usage is TRBJ2-5, with 7 bases lining up with TRBD1. With 0 bases clipped from V and 5 bases from J, the junction kept 15 bases outside the gene matches. CDR1 and CDR2 from the germline V gene are KGHSH and LQKENI. The CDR3 has 18 residues. In nucleotides, the CDR3 is TGTGCCAGCTCACCACCCCCCTTGACTGTCGCCAGGGGGGAGACCCAGTACTTC. Translating it yields CASSPPPLTVARGETQYF. Supplemented by reference TRBV18 and TRBJ2-5, the full variable domain reads NAGVMQNPRHLVRRRGQEARLRCSPMKGHSHVYWYRQLPEEGLKFMVYLQKENIIDESGMPKERFSAEFPKEGPSILRIQQVVRGDSAAYFCASSPPPLTVARGETQYFGPGTRLLVL.

The chain employs TRBV28 and TRBJ2-5; the D gene is possibly TRBD2 (5 bases). This CDR3 is built from 14 residues. Germline loops: CDR1 MDHEN, CDR2 SYDVKM. V was cut by 6 bases and J by 0 bases, with 11 bases left in between. The CDR3 region has the DNA TGTGCCAGCAGGAATAGCGAAAACCAAGAGACCCAGTACTTC. Encoded protein: CASRNSENQETQYF.

This rearrangement joins TRBV7-8 to TRBJ2-7; the match to TRBD1 covers 9 bases. The CDR3 runs 15 residues. V dropped 3 bases and J dropped 6; count of bases not matched to a gene: 9. Per germline, CDR1 SGHVS and CDR2 FQNEAQ. The CDR3 reads CASSFSRDRALEQYF. The DNA of the CDR3 is TGTGCCAGCAGCTTTTCCCGGGACAGGGCACTCGAGCAGTACTTC.

The genes are TRBV11-2 and TRBJ2-7; TRBD1 might be the D (5 bases). V lost 5 bases and J 2 bases, leaving 13 bases between the germline ends. CDR1 SGHAT and CDR2 FQNNGV come from the germline V gene. The CDR3 extends over 14 amino acids. CDR3 coding DNA: TGTGCCAGCAGCCTACAGGACGGACCCTACGAGCAGTACTTC. Protein sequence: CASSLQDGPYEQYF.

The V gene is TRBV5-1, the J gene TRBJ1-1, with 8 bases lining up with TRBD1. CDR3 length equals 16 residues. Germline V gene data show CDR1 as SGHRS and CDR2 as YFSETQ. V dropped 0 bases and J dropped 4; count of bases not matched to a gene: 8. Here the CDR3 DNA reads TGCGCCAGCAGCTTGGGAGGCAGGGGGCGTCTCACTGAAGCTTTCTTT. Translation: CASSLGGRGRLTEAFF.

This clone appeared a few times. The chain couples TRBV2 to TRBJ1-1; no reliable D call. The CDR3 runs to 13 residues. V lost 8 bases and J 1 base, leaving 11 bases between the germline ends. Germline V gene lookup returns CDR1 SNHLY and CDR2 FYNNEI. The DNA of the CDR3 is TGTGCCAGCGGCGCAGTCTGGAACACTGAAGCTTTCTTT. It codes for CASGAVWNTEAFF. Together with reference TRBV2 and TRBJ1-1, the CDR3 gives the full variable domain: EPEVTQTPSHQVTQMGQEVILRCVPISNHLYFYWYRQILGQKVEFLVSFYNNEISEKSEIFDDQFSVERPDGSNFTLKIRSTKLEDSAMYFCASGAVWNTEAFFGQGTRLTVV.

This chain uses TRBV9 with TRBJ2-2; possibly TRBD1 or TRBD2 for D (5 bases each). Trimming removed 4 bases from V and 3 bases from J, with 19 bases in between. This CDR3 is built from 17 residues. Germline lookup yields CDR1 SGDLS and CDR2 YYNGEE. The CDR3 is CASSSEWGGWDTGELFF. CDR3 DNA: TGTGCCAGCAGCTCCGAGTGGGGCGGGTGGGACACCGGGGAGCTGTTTTTT.

This clone was found a few times. The identical CDR3 is also encoded by other nucleotide sequences in the sample. The chain has TRBV7-2 and TRBJ1-1; no definite D call. V was shortened by 0 bases and J by 0 bases, with 5 bases between the two germline ends. Germline V CDR1 and CDR2: SGHTA, FQGNSA. The CDR3 sequence is 14 residues long. As DNA, the CDR3 is TGTGCCAGCAGCTTAGCTACGGTGAACACTGAAGCTTTCTTT. It is translated as CASSLATVNTEAFF.

This sequence joins TRBV11-2 and TRBJ2-7; 7 bases fit TRBD1. The germline V gene encodes CDR1 SGHAT and CDR2 FQNNGV. J was trimmed by 1 base and V by 4 bases; bases with no gene match: 16. The CDR3 length is 18 residues. The CDR3 nucleotides are TGTGCCAGCAGCTCAATAAAAAATACAGGGGCTTCGTCCTACGAGCAGTACTTC. Translated, it gives CASSSIKNTGASSYEQYF.